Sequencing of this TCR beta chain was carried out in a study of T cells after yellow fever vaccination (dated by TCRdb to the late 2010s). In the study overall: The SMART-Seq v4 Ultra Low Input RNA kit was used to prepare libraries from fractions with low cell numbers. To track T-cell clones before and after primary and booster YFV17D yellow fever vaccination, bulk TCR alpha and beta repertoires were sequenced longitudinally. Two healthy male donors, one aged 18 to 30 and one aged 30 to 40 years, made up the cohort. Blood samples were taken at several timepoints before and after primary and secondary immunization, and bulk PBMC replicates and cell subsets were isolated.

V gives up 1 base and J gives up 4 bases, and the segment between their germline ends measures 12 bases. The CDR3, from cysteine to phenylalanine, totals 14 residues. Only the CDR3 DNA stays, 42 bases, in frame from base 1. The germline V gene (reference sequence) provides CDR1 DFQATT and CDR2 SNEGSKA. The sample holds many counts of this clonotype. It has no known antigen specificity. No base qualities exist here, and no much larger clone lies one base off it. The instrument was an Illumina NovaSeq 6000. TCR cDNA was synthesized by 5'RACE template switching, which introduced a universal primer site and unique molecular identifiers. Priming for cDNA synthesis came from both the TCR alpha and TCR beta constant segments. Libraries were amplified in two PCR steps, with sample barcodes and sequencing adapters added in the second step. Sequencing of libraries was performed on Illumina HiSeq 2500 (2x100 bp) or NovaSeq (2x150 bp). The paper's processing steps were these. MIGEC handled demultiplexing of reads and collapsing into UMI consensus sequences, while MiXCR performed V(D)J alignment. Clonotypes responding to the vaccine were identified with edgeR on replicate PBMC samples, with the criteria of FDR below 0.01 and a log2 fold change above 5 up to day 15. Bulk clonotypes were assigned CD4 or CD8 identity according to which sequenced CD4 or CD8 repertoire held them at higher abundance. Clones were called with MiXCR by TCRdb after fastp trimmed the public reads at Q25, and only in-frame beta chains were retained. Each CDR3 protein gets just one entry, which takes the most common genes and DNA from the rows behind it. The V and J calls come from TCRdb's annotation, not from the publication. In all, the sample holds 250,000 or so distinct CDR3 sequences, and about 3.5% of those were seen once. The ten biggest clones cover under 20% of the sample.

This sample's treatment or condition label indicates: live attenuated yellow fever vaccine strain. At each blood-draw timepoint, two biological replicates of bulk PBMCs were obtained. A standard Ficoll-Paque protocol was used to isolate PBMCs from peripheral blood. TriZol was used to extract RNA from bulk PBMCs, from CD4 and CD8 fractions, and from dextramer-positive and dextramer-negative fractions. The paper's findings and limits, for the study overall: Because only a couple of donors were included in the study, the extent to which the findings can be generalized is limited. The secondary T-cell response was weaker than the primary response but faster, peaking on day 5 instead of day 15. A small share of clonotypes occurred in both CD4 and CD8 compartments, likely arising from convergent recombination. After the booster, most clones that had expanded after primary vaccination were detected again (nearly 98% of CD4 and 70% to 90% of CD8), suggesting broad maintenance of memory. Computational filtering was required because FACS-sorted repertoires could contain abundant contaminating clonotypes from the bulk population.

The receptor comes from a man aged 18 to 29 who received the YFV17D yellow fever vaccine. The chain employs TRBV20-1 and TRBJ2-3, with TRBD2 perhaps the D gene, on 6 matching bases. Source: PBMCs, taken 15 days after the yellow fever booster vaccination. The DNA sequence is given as TGCAGTGCTAGAGGGGGACTGGGGGCAGATACGCAGTATTTT. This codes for CSARGGLGADTQYF.